This T cell receptor beta chain was identified in a study of blood T cell repertoires in COVID-19. At the level of the study: T cells, B-cell-depleted T cells, or PBMCs supplied cDNA or gDNA.

Generated by immunoSEQ multiplex PCR, the TCRdb table keeps only in-frame clones and is missing some. The table records 200,000 or so clones, 85% to 90% of them present only once. The clonotype was recovered from a man aged 50-59 years with acute or convalescent COVID-19. The source material was peripheral blood.

CDR3: CASSQAEQGNEKLFF. In DNA, the CDR3 is TGCGCCAGCAGCCAAGCGGAGCAGGGGAACGAAAAACTGTTTTTT. The rearrangement links TRBV4-1 to TRBJ1-4; maybe TRBD1 (6 bases). Trimming took off 1 base at V and 8 bases at J, with 14 bases between the two ends. Germline CDR1 is MGHRA and CDR2 is YSYEKL. This CDR3 contains 15 residues.